This TCR beta chain was sequenced for a study of blood T cell repertoires in COVID-19. Across the study: Samples of COVID-19 (acute and convalescent) were obtained from the United States, Italy and Spain. PBMCs, B-cell-depleted T cells, or T cells provided the cDNA or gDNA that made up the material.

The V and J ends lost 1 base and 4 bases respectively, with 15 bases between them. The CDR3 has 16 amino acids. Germline V gives CDR1 SGHRS, CDR2 YFSETQ. Original handling: The authors estimated nucleated cell counts from reference gene primer amplification. Here immunoSEQ multiplex PCR was the method, and the copy in TCRdb shows in-frame clones only, minus some. V, J and clone size are those of that table, while D and trimming were read from the DNA. The sample consists of under 450,000 clones, roughly 87% of them appearing once. Participants reported their clinical history, and cohort assignment relied on those reports.

The genes are TRBV5-1 and TRBJ2-1, with a tentative D call TRBD1 (7 bases). The clonotype originates from a woman in her 30s who had recovered from COVID-19. The sample comprised PBMCs or T cells enriched from blood (not recorded which). The CDR3 protein is CASSLWRGQKYNEQFF. CDR3 in DNA: TGCGCCAGCAGCTTGTGGAGGGGACAGAAATACAATGAGCAGTTCTTC.